One TCR beta chain is described in this entry. As yet, its antigen is unknown. A single record per CDR3 protein comes from TCRdb applying MiXCR to the RT-PCR reads. Found here are a few hundred thousand distinct CDR3 sequences, around 9.9% of them singletons; the top ten hold approximately 12%. This specimen belongs to a study of response to subunit inactivated influenza vaccine. General study points: Authors proposed each seasonal influenza vaccination draws in few new T cells.

V lost 4 bases and J lost 7; bases outside the gene matches: 12. The CDR3 extends over 15 amino acids. Germline V lookup: CDR1 SGHKS, CDR2 YYEKEE (reference sequence). This sequence originates from a man in his fifties who received an inactivated influenza vaccine. The chain is built from TRBV5-5 and TRBJ2-3; 7 nucleotides match TRBD1. This material consisted of PBMCs from blood, taken 40 to 50 days after vaccination. The CDR3 nucleotides are TGTGCCAGCAGCCCAACAGGGGCGGAACAAAATACGCAGTATTTT. This encodes CASSPTGAEQNTQYF.